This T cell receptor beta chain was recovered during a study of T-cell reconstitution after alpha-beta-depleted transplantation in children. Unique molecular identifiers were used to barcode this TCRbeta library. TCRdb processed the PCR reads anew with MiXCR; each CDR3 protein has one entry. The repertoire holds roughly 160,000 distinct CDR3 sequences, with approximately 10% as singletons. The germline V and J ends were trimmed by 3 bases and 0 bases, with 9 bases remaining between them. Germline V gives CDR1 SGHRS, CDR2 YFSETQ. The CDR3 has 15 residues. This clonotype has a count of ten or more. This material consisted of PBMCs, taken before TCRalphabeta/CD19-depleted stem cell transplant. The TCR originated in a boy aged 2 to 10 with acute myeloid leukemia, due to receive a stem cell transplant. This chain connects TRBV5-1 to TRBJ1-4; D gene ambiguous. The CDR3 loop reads CASSSGDTTNEKLFF. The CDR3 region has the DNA TGCGCCAGCAGCTCCGGGGATACAACTAATGAAAAACTGTTTTTT.